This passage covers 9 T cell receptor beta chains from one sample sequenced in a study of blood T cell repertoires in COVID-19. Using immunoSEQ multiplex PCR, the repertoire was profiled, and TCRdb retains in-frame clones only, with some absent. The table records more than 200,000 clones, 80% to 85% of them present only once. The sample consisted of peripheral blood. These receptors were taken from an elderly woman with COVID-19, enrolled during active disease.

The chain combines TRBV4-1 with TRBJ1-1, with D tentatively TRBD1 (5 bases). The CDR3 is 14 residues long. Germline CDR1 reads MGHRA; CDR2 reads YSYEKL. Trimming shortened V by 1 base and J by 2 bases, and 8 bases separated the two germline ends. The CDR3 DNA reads TGCGCCAGCAGCCAAGTAGGGGAAAACACTGAAGCTTTCTTT. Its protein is CASSQVGENTEAFF.

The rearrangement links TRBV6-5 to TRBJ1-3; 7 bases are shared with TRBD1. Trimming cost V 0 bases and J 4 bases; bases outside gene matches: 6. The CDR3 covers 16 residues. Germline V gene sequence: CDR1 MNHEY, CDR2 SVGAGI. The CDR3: CASSYSPPGGGNTIYF. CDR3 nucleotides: TGTGCCAGCAGTTACTCCCCCCCAGGGGGAGGAAACACCATATATTTT.

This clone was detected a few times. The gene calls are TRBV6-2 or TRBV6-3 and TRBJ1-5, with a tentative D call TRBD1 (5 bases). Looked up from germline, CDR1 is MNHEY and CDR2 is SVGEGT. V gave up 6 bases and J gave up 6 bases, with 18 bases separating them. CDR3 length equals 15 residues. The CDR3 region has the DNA TGTGCCAGCAGCATAACCGGCGGGGGAACTCAGCCCCAGCATTTT. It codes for CASSITGGGTQPQHF.

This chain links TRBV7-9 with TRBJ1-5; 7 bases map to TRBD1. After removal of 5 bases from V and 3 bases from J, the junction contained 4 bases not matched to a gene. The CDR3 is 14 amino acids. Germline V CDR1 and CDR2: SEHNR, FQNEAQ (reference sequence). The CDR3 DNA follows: TGTGCCAGCAGCGGGGGGACAGTCAATCAGCCCCAGCATTTT. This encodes CASSGGTVNQPQHF.

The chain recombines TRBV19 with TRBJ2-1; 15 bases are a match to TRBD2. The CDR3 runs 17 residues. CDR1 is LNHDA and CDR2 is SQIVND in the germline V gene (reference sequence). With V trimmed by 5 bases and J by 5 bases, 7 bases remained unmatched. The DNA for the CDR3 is TGTGCCAGTAGTGATCCGGGACTAGCGGGAGGCAACAATGAGCAGTTCTTC. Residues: CASSDPGLAGGNNEQFF.

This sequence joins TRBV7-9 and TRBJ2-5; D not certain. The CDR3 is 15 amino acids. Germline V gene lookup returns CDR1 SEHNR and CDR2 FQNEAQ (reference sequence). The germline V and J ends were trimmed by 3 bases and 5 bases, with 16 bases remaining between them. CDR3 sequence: CASSFADFPRETQYF. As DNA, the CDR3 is TGTGCCAGCAGCTTCGCCGACTTCCCCCGGGAGACCCAGTACTTC. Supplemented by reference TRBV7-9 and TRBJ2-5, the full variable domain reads DTGVSQNPRHKITKRGQNVTFRCDPISEHNRLYWYRQTLGQGPEFLTYFQNEAQLEKSRLLSDRFSAERPKGSFSTLEIQRTEQGDSAMYLCASSFADFPRETQYFGPGTRLLVL.

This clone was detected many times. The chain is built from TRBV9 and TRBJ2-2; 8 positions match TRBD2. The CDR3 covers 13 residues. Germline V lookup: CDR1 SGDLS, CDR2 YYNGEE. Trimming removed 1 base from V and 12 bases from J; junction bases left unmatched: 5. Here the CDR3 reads CASSVSSGLKLFF. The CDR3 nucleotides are TGTGCCAGCAGCGTATCTAGCGGGCTAAAGCTGTTTTTT.

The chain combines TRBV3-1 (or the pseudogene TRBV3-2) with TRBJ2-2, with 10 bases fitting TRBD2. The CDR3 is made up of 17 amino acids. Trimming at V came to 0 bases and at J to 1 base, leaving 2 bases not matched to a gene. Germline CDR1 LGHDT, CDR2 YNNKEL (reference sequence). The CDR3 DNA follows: TGTGCCAGCAGCCAAGATCTAGCGGGGGTGAACACCGGGGAGCTGTTTTTT. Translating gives CASSQDLAGVNTGELFF.

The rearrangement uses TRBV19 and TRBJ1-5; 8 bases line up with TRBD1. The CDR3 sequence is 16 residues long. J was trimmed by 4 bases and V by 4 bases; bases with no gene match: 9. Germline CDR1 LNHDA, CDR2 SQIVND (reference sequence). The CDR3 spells CASSTPDRVGNQPQHF. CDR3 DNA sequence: TGTGCCAGTAGTACCCCGGACAGGGTCGGTAATCAGCCCCAGCATTTT.